The clone carrying this TCR beta chain was seen once. What it recognizes is unknown. This specimen belongs to a study of lymphopenia after photon versus proton radiotherapy. The study, taken as a whole, reports: Survival link was tested only in deceased patients; proton benefit remains a possibility.

Libraries were prepared by immunoSEQ multiplex PCR; TCRdb keeps only in-frame clonotypes and omits some of them. The sample includes 15,000 to 20,000 clones, more than 85% of them seen just once. CDR1 is SNHLY, CDR2 FYNNEI, per germline. V lost 4 bases, J lost 1 base, and 7 bases lay in between. The CDR3 sequence is 13 residues long. The receptor's source is an older woman with cholangiocarcinoma. Some clones in this sample may be carry-over from other donors' samples. Material: peripheral blood, obtained from a patient treated with proton-based radiotherapy. The gene calls are TRBV2 and TRBJ1-1; D remains ambiguous. The CDR3 region has the DNA TGTGCCAGCAGTGCCTCTTGGAACACTGAAGCTTTCTTT. As protein: CASSASWNTEAFF.